This TCR beta chain was obtained from a study of blood T cell repertoires in COVID-19. Germline V gene sequence: CDR1 SNHLY, CDR2 FYNNEI. The CDR3 covers 13 residues. With 6 bases removed from V and 5 bases from J, the gap between germline ends came to 11 bases. Libraries were prepared by immunoSEQ multiplex PCR; TCRdb keeps only in-frame clonotypes and omits some of them. The sample lists about 440,000 clones, roughly 87% occurring once. The source is a man aged 18 to 30 who had recovered from COVID-19. The rearrangement uses TRBV2 and TRBJ1-5; possibly TRBD1 for D (5 bases). What was sequenced was PBMCs or T cells enriched from blood (not recorded which). The chain's CDR3 is CASREGRDQPQHF. The CDR3 nucleotides are TGTGCCAGCAGGGAGGGGCGGGATCAGCCCCAGCATTTT.